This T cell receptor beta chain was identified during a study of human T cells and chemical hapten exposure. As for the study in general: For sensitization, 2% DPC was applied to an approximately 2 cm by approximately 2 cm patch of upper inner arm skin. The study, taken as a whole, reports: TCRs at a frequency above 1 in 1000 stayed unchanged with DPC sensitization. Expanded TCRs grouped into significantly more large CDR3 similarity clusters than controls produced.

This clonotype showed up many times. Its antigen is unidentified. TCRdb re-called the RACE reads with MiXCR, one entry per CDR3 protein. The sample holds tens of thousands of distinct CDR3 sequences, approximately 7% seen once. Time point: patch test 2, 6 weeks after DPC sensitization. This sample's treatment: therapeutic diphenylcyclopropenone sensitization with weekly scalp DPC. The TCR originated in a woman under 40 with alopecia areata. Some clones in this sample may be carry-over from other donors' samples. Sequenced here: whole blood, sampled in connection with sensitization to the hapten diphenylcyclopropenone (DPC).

The chain's CDR3 is CSARDQINQPQHF. The CDR3 nucleotides are TGCAGTGCTAGAGATCAAATCAATCAGCCCCAGCATTTT. V is TRBV20-1 and J is TRBJ1-5; no clear D gene. The ends were cut back, 0 bases at V and 3 bases at J, with 6 bases in the middle. The CDR3 extends over 13 amino acids. Germline loops: CDR1 DFQATT, CDR2 SNEGSKA (reference sequence).